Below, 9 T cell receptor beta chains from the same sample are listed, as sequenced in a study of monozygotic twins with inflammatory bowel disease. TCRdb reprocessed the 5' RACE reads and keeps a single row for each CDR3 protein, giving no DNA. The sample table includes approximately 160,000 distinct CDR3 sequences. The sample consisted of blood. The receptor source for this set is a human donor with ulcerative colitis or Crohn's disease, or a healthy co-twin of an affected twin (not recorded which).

Here the CDR3 reads CASSRPGTSRGYTF. The chain joins TRBV3-1 to TRBJ1-2. This CDR3 has 14 residues. Germline CDR1 LGHDT, CDR2 YNNKEL (reference sequence).

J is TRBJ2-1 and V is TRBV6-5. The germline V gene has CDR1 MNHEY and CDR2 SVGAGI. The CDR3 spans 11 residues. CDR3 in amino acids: CASSYHNEQFF.

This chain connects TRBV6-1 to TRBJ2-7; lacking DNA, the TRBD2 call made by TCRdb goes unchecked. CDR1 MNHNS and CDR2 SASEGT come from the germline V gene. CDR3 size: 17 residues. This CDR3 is CASSPSWEGPYMYEQYF.

The CDR3 region is CASSRARAVSGRGSYNEQFF. The rearrangement joins TRBV28 to TRBJ2-1; TCRdb's D gene call, TRBD1, goes unchecked for lack of DNA. The CDR3 extends over 20 amino acids. Germline CDR1 and CDR2: MDHEN and SYDVKM. The complete variable domain, with remaining parts taken from reference TRBV28 and TRBJ2-1, reads DVKVTQSSRYLVKRTGEKVFLECVQDMDHENMFWYRQDPGLGLRLIYFSYDVKMKEKGDIPEGYSVSREKKERFSLILESASTNQTSMYLCASSRARAVSGRGSYNEQFFGPGTRLTVL.

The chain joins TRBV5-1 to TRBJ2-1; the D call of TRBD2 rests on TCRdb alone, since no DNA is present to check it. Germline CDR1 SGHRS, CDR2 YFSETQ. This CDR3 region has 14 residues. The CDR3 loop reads CASSMTGRGSEQFF.

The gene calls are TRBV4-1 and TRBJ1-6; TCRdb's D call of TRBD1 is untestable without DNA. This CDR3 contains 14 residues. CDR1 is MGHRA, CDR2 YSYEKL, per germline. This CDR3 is CASSQETVMSPLHF.

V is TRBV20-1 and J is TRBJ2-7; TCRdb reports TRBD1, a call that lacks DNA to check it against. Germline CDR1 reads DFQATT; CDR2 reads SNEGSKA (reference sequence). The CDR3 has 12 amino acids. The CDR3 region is CSAGTGLREQYF.

Here the CDR3 reads CAISELGQKYEQYF. The V call is TRBV10-3, the J call TRBJ2-7; lacking DNA, the TRBD1 call made by TCRdb goes unchecked. Germline values: CDR1 ENHRY, CDR2 SYGVKD. CDR3 length: 14 amino acids.

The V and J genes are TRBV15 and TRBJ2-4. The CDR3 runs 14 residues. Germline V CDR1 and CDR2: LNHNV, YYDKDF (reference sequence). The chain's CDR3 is CATSRDFGKNMQYF.